This T cell receptor beta chain was observed in a study of blood T cell repertoires in COVID-19. The overall study: The United States, Italy and Spain were the sources of the acute and convalescent COVID-19 samples. T cells, B-cell-depleted T cells, or PBMCs supplied cDNA or gDNA.

The CDR3 totals 14 residues. Trimming shortened V by 0 bases and J by 2 bases, and 5 bases separated the two germline ends. Germline assignment: CDR1 MDHEN and CDR2 SYDVKM. Authors' processing steps: From reference gene primer amplification, estimates of nucleated cell counts were derived. Sequenced by immunoSEQ multiplex PCR; TCRdb stores in-frame clones only, minus some. D and trimming come from the DNA, and the V and J calls and clone size come from that table. The sample has over 80,000 clones, about 90% seen once. This clone has only a few counts. This clonotype was obtained from a human donor with active COVID-19. The donor label of this sample is uncertain. The rearrangement joins TRBV28 to TRBJ1-5; tentatively, D is TRBD1 (5 bases). Material for sequencing was peripheral blood. The CDR3 is CASSLWTGNQPQHF. The CDR3 DNA sequence: TGTGCCAGCAGTTTATGGACAGGCAATCAGCCCCAGCATTTT.